This TCR beta chain was recorded in a study of blood T cell repertoires in COVID-19. Study background: Samples taken during acute and convalescent COVID-19 were collected in the United States, Italy and Spain. PBMCs, B-cell-depleted T cells, or T cells were the source of the cDNA or gDNA that made up the material.

In the authors' workflow: Amplifying reference gene primers gave estimates of nucleated cell counts. The method was immunoSEQ multiplex PCR; TCRdb's version includes in-frame clones alone and lacks a portion of them. V, J and clone size are those of that table, while D and trimming were read from the DNA. The sample carries roughly 170,000 clones, under 85% recorded once. The germline gives CDR1 SGDLS, CDR2 YYNGEE. V lost 4 bases and J lost 4; bases outside the gene matches: 9. The CDR3 runs to 15 residues. This TCR was sampled from a man in his fifties or sixties who had recovered from COVID-19. This sequence joins TRBV9 and TRBJ2-3; 7 bases are shared with TRBD1. The sequencing sample was made of peripheral blood. CDR3 nucleotides: TGTGCCAGCAGCCCTCAACAGGGGTGGGCAGATACGCAGTATTTT. Translation: CASSPQQGWADTQYF.